The source of this TCR beta chain is a study of tumor and adjacent non-tumor tissue in lung cancer. RNA was extracted from bulk tissue without any cell sorting. TCRbeta libraries were built with three rounds of nested PCR, modified from ARM-PCR. MiXCR, applied by TCRdb to the multiplex PCR reads, yields one record per CDR3 protein. The table has approximately 130,000 distinct CDR3 sequences, over 65% seen once. A word on this clonotype: A read error may produce the germline difference seen at one junction end.

The CDR3 consists of 14 residues. CDR1 and CDR2 (germline): SGHNT, YENEEA. Sequencing was done on a sample of lung tumor tissue. The sequence came from a young man with non-small cell lung cancer. The rearrangement links TRBV11-3 to TRBJ2-2; tentatively, D is TRBD1 (6 bases). Here the CDR3 reads CASSSGVYTGELFF. In DNA, the CDR3 is TGTGCCAGCAGCTCAGGGGTGTACACAGGGGAGCTGTTTTTT.